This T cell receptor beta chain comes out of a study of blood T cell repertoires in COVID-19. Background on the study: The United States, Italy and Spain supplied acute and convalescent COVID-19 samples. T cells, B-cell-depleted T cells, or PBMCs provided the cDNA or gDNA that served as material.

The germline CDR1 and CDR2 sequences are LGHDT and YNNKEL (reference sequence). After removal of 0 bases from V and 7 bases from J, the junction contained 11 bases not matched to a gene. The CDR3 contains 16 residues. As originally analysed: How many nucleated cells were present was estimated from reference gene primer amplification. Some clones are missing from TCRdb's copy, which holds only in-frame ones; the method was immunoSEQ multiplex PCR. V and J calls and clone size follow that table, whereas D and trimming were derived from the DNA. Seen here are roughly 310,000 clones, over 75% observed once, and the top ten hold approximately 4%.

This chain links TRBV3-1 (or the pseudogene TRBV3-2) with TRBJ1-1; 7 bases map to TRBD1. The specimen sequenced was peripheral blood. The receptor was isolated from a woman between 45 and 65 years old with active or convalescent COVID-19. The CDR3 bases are TGTGCCAGCAGCCAAGATAAATCGACAGGGAAGGGTGAAGCTTTCTTT. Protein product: CASSQDKSTGKGEAFF.